This TCR beta chain was recovered during a study of cytomegalovirus exposure and HLA in healthy donors. With 60 Vbeta and 13 Jbeta primers, the PCR was carried out. This table comes from immunoSEQ multiplex PCR, and its TCRdb copy is limited to in-frame clones, with some not included. The table records about 90,000 clones, 70% to 85% of them present only once. The germline V gene encodes CDR1 MNHEY and CDR2 SMNVEV (reference sequence). The CDR3 sequence is 14 residues long. With 5 bases clipped from V and 3 bases from J, the junction kept 5 bases outside the gene matches. The chain employs TRBV27 and TRBJ1-2; TRBD1 aligns across 8 bases. The material sequenced was PBMCs. This TCR was recovered from a man aged 30 to 45 in good health and CMV-seronegative. Here the CDR3 reads CASSPGTGYYGYTF. The CDR3 nucleotides read TGTGCCAGCAGTCCCGGGACAGGCTACTATGGCTACACCTTC.